This T cell receptor beta chain derives from a study of blood T cell repertoires in COVID-19. This clone was seen only once. Participants, about 18 to 95 years old, spanned under 25 US areas. Clinical histories supplied by participants themselves formed the basis of cohort assignment. Method: immunoSEQ multiplex PCR; TCRdb's copy keeps in-frame clones and lacks some. Here the sample spans about 230,000 clones, 87% being singletons. The length of the CDR3 is 14 residues. V lost 7 bases and J lost 2; bases outside the gene matches: 7. Germline CDR1 and CDR2: ENHRY and SYGVKD. The receptor was isolated from a young man who had recovered from COVID-19. The chain couples TRBV10-3 to TRBJ1-2; 7 bases line up with TRBD1. The sample comprised PBMCs or T cells enriched from blood (not recorded which). CDR3 region: CAITEGQMNYGYTF. In nucleotides, the CDR3 is TGTGCCATCACCGAGGGACAGATGAACTATGGCTACACCTTC.